The TCR beta chain under discussion was sequenced for a study of chemoradiotherapy in HPV16-positive cancers. Study outcomes and limitations: Candidate HPV-specific clones and E7-related TCR motifs grew in tumor during treatment.

Sequenced by immunoSEQ multiplex PCR; TCRdb stores in-frame clones only, minus some. The sample yields tens of thousands of clones, roughly 90% seen once. Germline values: CDR1 SQVTM, CDR2 ANQGSEA. With V trimmed by 3 bases and J by 4 bases, 4 bases remained unmatched. The CDR3 runs to 16 residues. In the case of this clone: Its antigen is unknown.

This chain links TRBV29-1 with TRBJ2-1; 15 bases are shared with TRBD2. Sample: blood, taken from a patient who underwent chemoradiotherapy. This TCR was sampled from a human donor with HPV-associated anogenital cancer. The CDR3 here is CSVDPGLAGGYNEQFF. DNA for the CDR3: TGCAGCGTTGACCCCGGACTAGCGGGGGGGTACAATGAGCAGTTCTTC.